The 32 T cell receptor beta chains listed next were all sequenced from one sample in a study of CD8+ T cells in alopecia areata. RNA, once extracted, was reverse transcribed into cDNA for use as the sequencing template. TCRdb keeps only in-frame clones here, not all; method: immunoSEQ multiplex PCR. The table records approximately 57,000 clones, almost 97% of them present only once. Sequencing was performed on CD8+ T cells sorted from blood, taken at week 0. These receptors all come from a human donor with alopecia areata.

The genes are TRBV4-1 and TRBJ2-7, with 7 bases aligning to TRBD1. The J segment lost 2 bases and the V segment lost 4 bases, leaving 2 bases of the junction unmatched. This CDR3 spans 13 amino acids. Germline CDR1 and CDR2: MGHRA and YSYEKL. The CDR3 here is CASSLGTAYEQYF. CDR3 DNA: TGCGCCAGCAGCCTGGGGACAGCCTACGAGCAGTACTTC.

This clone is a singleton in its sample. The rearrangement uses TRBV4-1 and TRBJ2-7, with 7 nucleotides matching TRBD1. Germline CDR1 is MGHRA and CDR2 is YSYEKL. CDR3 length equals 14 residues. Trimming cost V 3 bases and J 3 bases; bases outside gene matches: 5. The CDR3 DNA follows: TGCGCCAGCAGCCAGGAAAGACAGGGCTACGAGCAGTACTTC. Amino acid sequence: CASSQERQGYEQYF.

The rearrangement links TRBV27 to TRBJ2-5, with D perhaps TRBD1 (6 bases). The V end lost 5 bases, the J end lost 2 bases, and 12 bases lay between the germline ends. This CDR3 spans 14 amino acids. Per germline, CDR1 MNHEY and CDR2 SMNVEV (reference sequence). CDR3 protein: CASSPLGGQETQYF. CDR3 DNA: TGTGCCAGCAGTCCTCTAGGGGGACAAGAGACCCAGTACTTC.

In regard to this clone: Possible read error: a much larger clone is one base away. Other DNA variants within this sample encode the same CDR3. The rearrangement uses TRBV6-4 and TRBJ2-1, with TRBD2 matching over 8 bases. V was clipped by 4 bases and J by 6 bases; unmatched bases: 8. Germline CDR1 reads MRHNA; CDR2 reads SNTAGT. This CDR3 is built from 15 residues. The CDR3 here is CASSVDGGAGNEQFF. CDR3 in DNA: TGTGCCAGCAGTGTGGACGGGGGGGCGGGCAATGAGCAGTTCTTC.

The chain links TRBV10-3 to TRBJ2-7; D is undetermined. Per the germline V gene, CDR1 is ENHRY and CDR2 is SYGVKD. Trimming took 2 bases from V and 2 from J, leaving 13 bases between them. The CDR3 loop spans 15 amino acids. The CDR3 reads CAISEDFGRAYEQYF. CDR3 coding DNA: TGTGCCATCAGTGAGGATTTCGGACGGGCCTACGAGCAGTACTTC.

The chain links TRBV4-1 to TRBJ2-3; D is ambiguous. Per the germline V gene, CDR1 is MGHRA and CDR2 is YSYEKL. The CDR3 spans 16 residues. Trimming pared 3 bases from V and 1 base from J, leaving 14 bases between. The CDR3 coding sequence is TGCGCCAGCAGCCATTCACCAACAGAAGGCACAGATACGCAGTATTTT. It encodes CASSHSPTEGTDTQYF.

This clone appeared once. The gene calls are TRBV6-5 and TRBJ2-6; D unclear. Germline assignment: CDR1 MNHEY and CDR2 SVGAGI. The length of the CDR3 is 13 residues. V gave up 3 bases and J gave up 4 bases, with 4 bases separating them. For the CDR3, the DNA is TGTGCCAGCAGTTATTCCGGGGCCAACGTCCTGACTTTC. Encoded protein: CASSYSGANVLTF.

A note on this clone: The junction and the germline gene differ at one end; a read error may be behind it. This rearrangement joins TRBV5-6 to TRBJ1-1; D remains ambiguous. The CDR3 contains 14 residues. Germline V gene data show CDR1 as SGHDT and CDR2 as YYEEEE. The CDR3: CATSNLWDSHQAFF. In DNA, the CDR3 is TGTGCCACCAGCAACTTGTGGGATTCCCACCAAGCTTTCTTT.

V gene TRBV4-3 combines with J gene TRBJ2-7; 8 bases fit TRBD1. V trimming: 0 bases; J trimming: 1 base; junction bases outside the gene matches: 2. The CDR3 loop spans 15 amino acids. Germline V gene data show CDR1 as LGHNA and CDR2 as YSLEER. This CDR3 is CASSQDRQGSYEQYF. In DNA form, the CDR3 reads TGCGCCAGCAGCCAAGATAGACAGGGGTCCTACGAGCAGTACTTC.

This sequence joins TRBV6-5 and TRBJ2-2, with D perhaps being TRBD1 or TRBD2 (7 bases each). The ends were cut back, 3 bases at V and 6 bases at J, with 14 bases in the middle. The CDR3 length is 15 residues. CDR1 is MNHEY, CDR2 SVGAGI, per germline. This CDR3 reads CASSYRSGGAGELFF. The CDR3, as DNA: TGTGCCAGCAGTTATAGGTCAGGGGGGGCCGGGGAGCTGTTTTTT.

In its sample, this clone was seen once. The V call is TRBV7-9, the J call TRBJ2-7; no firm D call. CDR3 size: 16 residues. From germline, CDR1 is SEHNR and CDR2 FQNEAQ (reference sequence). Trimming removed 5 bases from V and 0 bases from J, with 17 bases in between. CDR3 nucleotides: TGTGCCAGCAGCATTCCCAGCCCAGCCAGCTCCTACGAGCAGTACTTC. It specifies CASSIPSPASSYEQYF.

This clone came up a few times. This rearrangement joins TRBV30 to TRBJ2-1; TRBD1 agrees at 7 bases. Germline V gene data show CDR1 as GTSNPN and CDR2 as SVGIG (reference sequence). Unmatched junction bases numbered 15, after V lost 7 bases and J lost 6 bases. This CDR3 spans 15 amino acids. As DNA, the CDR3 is TGTGCCTCGGGGACCTCCCTGACAGGGCGCAATGAGCAGTTCTTC. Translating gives CASGTSLTGRNEQFF.

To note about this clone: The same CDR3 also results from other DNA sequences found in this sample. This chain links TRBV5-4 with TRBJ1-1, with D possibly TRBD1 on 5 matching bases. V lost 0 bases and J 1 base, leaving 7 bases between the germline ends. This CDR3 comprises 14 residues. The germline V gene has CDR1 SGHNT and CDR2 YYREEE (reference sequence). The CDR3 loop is CASSLVGANTEAFF. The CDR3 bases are TGTGCCAGCAGCTTGGTAGGGGCGAACACTGAAGCTTTCTTT.

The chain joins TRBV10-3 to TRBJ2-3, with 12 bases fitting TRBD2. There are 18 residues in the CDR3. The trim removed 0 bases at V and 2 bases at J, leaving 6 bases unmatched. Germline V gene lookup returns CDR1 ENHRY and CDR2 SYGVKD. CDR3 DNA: TGTGCCATCAGTGAGTCAAGGACTAGCGGGATAGACACAGATACGCAGTATTTT. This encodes CAISESRTSGIDTDTQYF.

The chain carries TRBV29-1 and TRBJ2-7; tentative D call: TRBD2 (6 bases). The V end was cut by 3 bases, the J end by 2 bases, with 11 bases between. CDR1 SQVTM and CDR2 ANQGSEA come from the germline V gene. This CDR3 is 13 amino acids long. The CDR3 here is CSVDKEGTYEQYF. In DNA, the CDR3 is TGCAGCGTTGACAAGGAGGGCACCTACGAGCAGTACTTC.

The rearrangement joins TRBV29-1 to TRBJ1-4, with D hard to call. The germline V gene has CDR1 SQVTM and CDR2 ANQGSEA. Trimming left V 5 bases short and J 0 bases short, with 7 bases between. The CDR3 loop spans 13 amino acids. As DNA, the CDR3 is TGCAGCGTTCATGGTGCAACTAATGAAAAACTGTTTTTT. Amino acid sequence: CSVHGATNEKLFF.

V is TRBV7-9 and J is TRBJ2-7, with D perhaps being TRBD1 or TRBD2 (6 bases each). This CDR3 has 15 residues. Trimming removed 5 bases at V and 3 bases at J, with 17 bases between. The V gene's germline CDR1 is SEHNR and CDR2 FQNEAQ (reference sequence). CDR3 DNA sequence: TGTGCCAGCAGCCCCGGGTGGGGGGCAAGCTACGAGCAGTACTTC. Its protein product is CASSPGWGASYEQYF.

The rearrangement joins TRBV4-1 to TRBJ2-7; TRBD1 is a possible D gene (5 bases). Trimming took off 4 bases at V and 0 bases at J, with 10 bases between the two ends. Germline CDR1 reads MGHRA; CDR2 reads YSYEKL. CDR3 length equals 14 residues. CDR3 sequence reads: CASSLRQSSYEQYF. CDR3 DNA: TGCGCCAGCAGCCTCCGACAGAGCTCCTACGAGCAGTACTTC.

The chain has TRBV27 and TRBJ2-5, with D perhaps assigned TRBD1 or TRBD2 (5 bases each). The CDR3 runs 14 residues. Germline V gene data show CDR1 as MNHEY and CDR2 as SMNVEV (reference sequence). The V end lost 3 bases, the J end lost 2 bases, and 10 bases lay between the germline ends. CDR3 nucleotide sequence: TGTGCCAGCAGTTTTGGGGACGGTCAAGAGACCCAGTACTTC. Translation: CASSFGDGQETQYF.

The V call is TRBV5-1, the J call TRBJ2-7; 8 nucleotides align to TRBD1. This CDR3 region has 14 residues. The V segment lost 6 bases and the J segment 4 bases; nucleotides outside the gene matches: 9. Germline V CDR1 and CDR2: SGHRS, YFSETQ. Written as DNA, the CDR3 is TGCGCCAGCACCGAGACAGGGGTAAATTACGAGCAGTACTTC. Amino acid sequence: CASTETGVNYEQYF.

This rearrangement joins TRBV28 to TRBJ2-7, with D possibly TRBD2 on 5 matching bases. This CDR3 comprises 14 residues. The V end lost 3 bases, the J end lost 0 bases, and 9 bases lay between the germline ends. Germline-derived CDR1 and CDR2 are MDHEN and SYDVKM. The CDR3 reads CASSFEGSSYEQYF. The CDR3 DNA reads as TGTGCCAGCAGTTTTGAGGGCTCCTCCTACGAGCAGTACTTC.

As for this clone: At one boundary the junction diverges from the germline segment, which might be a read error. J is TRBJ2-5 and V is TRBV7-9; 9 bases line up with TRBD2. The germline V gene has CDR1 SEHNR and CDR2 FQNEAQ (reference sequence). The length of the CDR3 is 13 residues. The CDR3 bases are TGTGCCAGCAGCTCTAGCGGGGAAGAGGCCCAGTACTTC. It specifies CASSSSGEEAQYF.

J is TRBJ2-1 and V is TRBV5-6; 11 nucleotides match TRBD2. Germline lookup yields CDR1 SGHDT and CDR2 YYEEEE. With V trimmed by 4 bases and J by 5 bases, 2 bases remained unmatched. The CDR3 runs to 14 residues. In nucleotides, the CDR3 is TGTGCCAGCAGCCAGACTAGCGGGGACAATGAGCAGTTCTTC. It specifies CASSQTSGDNEQFF.

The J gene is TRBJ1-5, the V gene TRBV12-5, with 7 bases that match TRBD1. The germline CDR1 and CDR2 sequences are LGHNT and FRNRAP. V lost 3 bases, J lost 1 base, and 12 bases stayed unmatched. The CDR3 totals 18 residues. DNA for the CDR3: TGTGCTAGTGGTTTTATCGTTACAGGGGTGCTCAGCAATCAGCCCCAGCATTTT. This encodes CASGFIVTGVLSNQPQHF. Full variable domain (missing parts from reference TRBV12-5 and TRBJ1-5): DARVTQTPRHKVTEMGQEVTMRCQPILGHNTVFWYRQTMMQGLELLAYFRNRAPLDDSGMPKDRFSAEMPDATLATLKIQPSEPRDSAVYFCASGFIVTGVLSNQPQHFGDGTRLSIL.

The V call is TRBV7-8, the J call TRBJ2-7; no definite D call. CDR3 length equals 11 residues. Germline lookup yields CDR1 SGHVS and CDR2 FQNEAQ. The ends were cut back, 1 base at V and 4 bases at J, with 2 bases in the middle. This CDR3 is CASSLDYEQYF. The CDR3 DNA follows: TGTGCCAGCAGCTTAGATTACGAGCAGTACTTC.

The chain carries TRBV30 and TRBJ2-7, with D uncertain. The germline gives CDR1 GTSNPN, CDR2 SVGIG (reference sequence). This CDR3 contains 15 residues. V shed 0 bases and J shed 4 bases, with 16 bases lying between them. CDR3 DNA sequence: TGTGCCTGGAGTGTAGAGGCAGGCGTCCCGTACGAGCAGTACTTC. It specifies CAWSVEAGVPYEQYF.

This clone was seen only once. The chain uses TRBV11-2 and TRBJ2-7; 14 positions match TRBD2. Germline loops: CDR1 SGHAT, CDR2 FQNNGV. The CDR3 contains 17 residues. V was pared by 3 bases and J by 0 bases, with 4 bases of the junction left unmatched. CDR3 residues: CASSLTSGGESSYEQYF. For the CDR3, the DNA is TGTGCCAGCAGCTTGACTAGCGGGGGGGAAAGCTCCTACGAGCAGTACTTC.

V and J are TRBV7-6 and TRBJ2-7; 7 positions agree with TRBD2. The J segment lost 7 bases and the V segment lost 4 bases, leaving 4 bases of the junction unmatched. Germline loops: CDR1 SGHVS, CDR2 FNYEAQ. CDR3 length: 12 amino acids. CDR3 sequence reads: CASSSSGGEQYF. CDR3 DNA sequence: TGTGCCAGCAGCTCCTCCGGGGGGGAGCAGTACTTC.

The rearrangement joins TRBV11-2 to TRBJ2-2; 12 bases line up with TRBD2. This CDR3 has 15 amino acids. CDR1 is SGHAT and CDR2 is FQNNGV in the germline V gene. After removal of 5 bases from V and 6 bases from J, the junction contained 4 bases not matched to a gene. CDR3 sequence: CASSQGLAGAGELFF. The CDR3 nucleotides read TGTGCCAGCAGCCAGGGACTAGCGGGCGCCGGGGAGCTGTTTTTT.

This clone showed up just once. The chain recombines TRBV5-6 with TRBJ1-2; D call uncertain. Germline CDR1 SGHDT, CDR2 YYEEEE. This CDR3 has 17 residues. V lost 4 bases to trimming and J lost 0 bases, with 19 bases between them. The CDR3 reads CASSPRPTELSNYGYTF. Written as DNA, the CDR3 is TGTGCCAGCAGCCCAAGGCCGACGGAATTGTCTAACTATGGCTACACCTTC.

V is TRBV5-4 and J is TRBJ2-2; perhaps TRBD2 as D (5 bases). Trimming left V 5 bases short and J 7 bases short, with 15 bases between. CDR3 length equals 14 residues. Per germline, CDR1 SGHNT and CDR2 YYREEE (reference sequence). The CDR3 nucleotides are TGTGCCAGCAGTCTGGATGAGGGCGGCGGGGAGCTGTTTTTT. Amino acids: CASSLDEGGGELFF.

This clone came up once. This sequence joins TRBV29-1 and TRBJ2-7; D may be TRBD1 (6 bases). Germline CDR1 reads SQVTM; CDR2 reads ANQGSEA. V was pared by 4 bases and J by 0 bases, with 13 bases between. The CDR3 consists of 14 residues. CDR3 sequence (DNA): TGCAGCGTTGGAGGGGGTGATCTCTCCTACGAGCAGTACTTC. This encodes CSVGGGDLSYEQYF.